This T cell receptor beta chain came from a study of early T cells in non-severe SARS-CoV-2 infection. Study-wide context: Unsorted whole-blood RNA was sequenced in bulk, leaving chains unpaired.

The sample holds a few counts of this clonotype. Its antigen is still unknown. Germline values: CDR1 SGHTA, CDR2 FQGTGA. V shed 6 bases, J shed 8 bases, and the junction held 7 bases outside the gene matches. This CDR3 comprises 15 residues. The TCR library protocol attached unique molecular identifiers to the individual cDNA molecules. TCRdb passed the 5' RACE reads through MiXCR, listing each CDR3 protein once. This sample has approximately 56,000 distinct CDR3 sequences; 10% to 13% occur once, and the top ten carry 6.5%. General study points: VDJdb matches were skewed toward anti-spike CD8 T cell responses.

The TCR was taken from an adult who was a healthcare worker with PCR-confirmed SARS-CoV-2 infection or an uninfected control (not recorded which). The sequencing input was whole blood. J is TRBJ2-2 and V is TRBV7-3; 12 bases agree with TRBD2. The CDR3 region is CASSLTSGSAGELFF. The CDR3 DNA follows: TGTGCCAGCAGTTTGACTAGCGGGAGTGCGGGGGAGCTGTTTTTT.